What follows are 22 T cell receptor beta chains derived from one specimen sequenced in a study of OX40 agonist ivuxolimab in advanced cancers. The method was immunoSEQ multiplex PCR; TCRdb's version includes in-frame clones alone and lacks a portion of them. The sample lists more than 60,000 clones, more than 75% occurring once. Specimen: CD4+ or CD8+ T cells sorted from blood, collected in a trial of the OX40 agonist ivuxolimab. The source is an adult with an advanced solid tumor such as melanoma, head and neck, liver or kidney cancer.

As concerns this clone: The same CDR3 also results from other DNA sequences found in this sample. The rearrangement links TRBV18 to TRBJ1-3; 7 nucleotides align to TRBD1. There are 17 residues in the CDR3. Unmatched junction bases numbered 8, after V lost 3 bases and J lost 0 bases. Per germline, CDR1 KGHSH and CDR2 LQKENI. The CDR3 coding sequence is TGTGCCAGCTCACCCTATCGGACAGGAAGCTCTGGAAACACCATATATTTT. Protein sequence: CASSPYRTGSSGNTIYF.

The gene calls are TRBV29-1 and TRBJ2-6, with no clear D. Germline CDR1 reads SQVTM; CDR2 reads ANQGSEA. The CDR3 sequence is 14 residues long. Deletions cut 5 bases from V and 0 bases from J, with 8 bases between. Written as DNA, the CDR3 is TGCAGCGTTAGTCAGAACTCTGGGGCCAACGTCCTGACTTTC. Its translation is CSVSQNSGANVLTF.

The rearrangement joins TRBV6-5 to TRBJ2-1; 8 nucleotides agree with TRBD1. CDR1 is MNHEY and CDR2 is SVGAGI in the germline V gene. V was pared by 5 bases and J by 7 bases, with 10 bases of the junction left unmatched. The CDR3 covers 15 residues. CDR3 DNA sequence: TGTGCCAGCAGTCAACAGGGGGGCAATTGGAATGAGCAGTTCTTC. Translation gives CASSQQGGNWNEQFF.

The CDR3 coding sequence is TGTGCCAGCAGCCTAGCGGGAGGGCCCCTCAATGAGCAGTTCTTC. It yields the protein CASSLAGGPLNEQFF. The chain uses TRBV28 and TRBJ2-1; 12 bases align to TRBD2. There are 15 residues in the CDR3. The J segment lost 6 bases and the V segment lost 6 bases, leaving 6 bases of the junction unmatched. Germline values: CDR1 MDHEN, CDR2 SYDVKM.

The genes are TRBV5-1 and TRBJ2-3, with D possibly matching TRBD1 (6 bases). V dropped 0 bases and J dropped 4 bases, with 9 bases sitting between them. The CDR3 sequence is 14 residues long. Germline loops: CDR1 SGHRS, CDR2 YFSETQ. CDR3 bases: TGCGCCAGCAGCTTGGCGCAGGGGCCAGATACGCAGTATTTT. Its protein product is CASSLAQGPDTQYF.

The J gene is TRBJ1-3, the V gene TRBV28; D not resolved. The CDR3 sequence is 14 residues long. The germline V and J ends were trimmed by 10 bases and 0 bases, with 13 bases remaining between them. CDR1 is MDHEN, CDR2 SYDVKM, per germline. CDR3 protein: CATLKPGSGNTIYF. The CDR3 region has the DNA TGTGCCACCCTCAAACCGGGCTCTGGAAACACCATATATTTT.

This chain joins TRBV2 and TRBJ2-4; tentatively, D is TRBD1 or TRBD2 (5 bases each). The CDR3 has 14 amino acids. Germline-derived CDR1 and CDR2 are SNHLY and FYNNEI. With 8 bases removed from V and 1 base from J, the gap between germline ends came to 12 bases. This chain's CDR3 is CASSRDGAKNIQYF. The CDR3 DNA sequence: TGTGCCAGCTCCAGGGACGGGGCCAAAAACATTCAGTACTTC. The variable domain in full, with the rest retrieved from reference TRBV2 and TRBJ2-4, is EPEVTQTPSHQVTQMGQEVILRCVPISNHLYFYWYRQILGQKVEFLVSFYNNEISEKSEIFDDQFSVERPDGSNFTLKIRSTKLEDSAMYFCASSRDGAKNIQYFGAGTRLSVL.

The rearrangement uses TRBV10-2 and TRBJ2-2; the match to TRBD2 covers 13 bases. CDR1 and CDR2 (germline): WSHSY, SAAADI. J was trimmed by 4 bases and V by 4 bases; bases with no gene match: 0. The length of the CDR3 is 15 residues. Here the CDR3 reads CASSGLAGGTGELFF. The CDR3 DNA reads as TGCGCCAGCAGTGGACTAGCGGGGGGCACCGGGGAGCTGTTTTTT.

The V and J genes are TRBV30 and TRBJ2-2, with a possible D match to TRBD2 (6 bases). The CDR3 spans 11 residues. V lost 3 bases and J 7 bases, leaving 6 bases between the germline ends. CDR1 and CDR2 from the germline V gene are GTSNPN and SVGIG (reference sequence). CDR3 sequence (DNA): TGTGCCTGGAGCGGGAGCGGGGAGCTGTTTTTT. As protein: CAWSGSGELFF.

To note about this clone: A junction boundary mismatches the germline segment, possibly from a read error. The chain links TRBV18 to TRBJ1-1, with no clear D. CDR1 and CDR2 from the germline V gene are KGHSH and LQKENI. This CDR3 is 15 amino acids long. The DNA for the CDR3 is TGTGCCAGCTCATCACCCCACGTGCGGGACACTGAAGCTTTCTTT. It specifies CASSSPHVRDTEAFF.

The rearrangement links TRBV21-1 to TRBJ2-5; TRBD1 is the table's D call and was not checked against the DNA. TRBV21-1 is reported as a pseudogene. CDR3 length: 17 residues. DNA for the CDR3: TGTGCCAGCAGCAAATCATCCTCCGGGACAGATCAAGAGACCCAGTACTTC. Protein: CASSKSSSGTDQETQYF.

This chain joins TRBV18 and TRBJ1-1; TRBD1 aligns across 7 bases. Germline V gene data show CDR1 as KGHSH and CDR2 as LQKENI. The CDR3 loop spans 14 amino acids. The V gene end was trimmed by 5 bases and the J gene end by 5 bases; junction bases not matched to a gene: 8. CDR3 nucleotides: TGTGCCAGCTCATCTAATACAGGGGTAACTGAAGCTTTCTTT. As protein: CASSSNTGVTEAFF.

V and J are TRBV5-1 and TRBJ1-1; D gene ambiguous. The germline V gene encodes CDR1 SGHRS and CDR2 YFSETQ. The CDR3 runs 13 residues. Between the trimmed V and J ends, which lost 1 base and 5 bases, there was a span of 9 bases. DNA for the CDR3: TGCGCCAGCAGCTTGACGGGTGCGACTGAAGCTTTCTTT. Translation: CASSLTGATEAFF.

The V call is TRBV13, the J call TRBJ1-4; 7 bases fit TRBD1. This CDR3 comprises 14 residues. Trimming removed 6 bases from V and 8 bases from J; junction bases left unmatched: 9. CDR1 PRHDT and CDR2 FYEKMQ come from the germline V gene (reference sequence). The CDR3 nucleotides are TGTGCCAGCAGACCCAGGGGGGCAAGGGAAAAACTGTTTTTT. Its protein is CASRPRGAREKLFF. Supplemented by reference TRBV13 and TRBJ1-4, the full variable domain reads AAGVIQSPRHLIKEKRETATLKCYPIPRHDTVYWYQQGPGQDPQFLISFYEKMQSDKGSIPDRFSAQQFSDYHSELNMSSLELGDSALYFCASRPRGAREKLFFGSGTQLSVL.

The chain links TRBV5-1 to TRBJ2-1; 12 bases align to TRBD1. V shed 0 bases and J 7 bases; nucleotides not matched to a gene: 8. This CDR3 region has 17 residues. Germline V gene lookup returns CDR1 SGHRS and CDR2 YFSETQ. CDR3 nucleotides: TGCGCCAGCAGCTTGGCCCCGGGACAGGGGGCGAGAAATGAGCAGTTCTTC. This translates into CASSLAPGQGARNEQFF.

This chain links TRBV7-2 with TRBJ2-1, with 8 bases fitting TRBD2. This CDR3 is built from 14 residues. CDR1 and CDR2 from the germline V gene are SGHTA and FQGNSA. With 1 base clipped from V and 6 bases from J, the junction kept 2 bases outside the gene matches. Written as DNA, the CDR3 is TGTGCCAGCAGCTTAGGACTAGCGACCAATGAGCAGTTCTTC. Protein: CASSLGLATNEQFF.

DNA for the CDR3: TGTGCCAGCAGGGGATTCTCAGATACGCAGTATTTT. It is translated as CASRGFSDTQYF. The chain employs TRBV2 and TRBJ2-3; unclear D gene. The CDR3 covers 12 residues. The V gene's germline CDR1 is SNHLY and CDR2 FYNNEI. Trimming pared 6 bases from V and 4 bases from J, leaving 8 bases between. The complete variable domain, with remaining parts taken from reference TRBV2 and TRBJ2-3, reads EPEVTQTPSHQVTQMGQEVILRCVPISNHLYFYWYRQILGQKVEFLVSFYNNEISEKSEIFDDQFSVERPDGSNFTLKIRSTKLEDSAMYFCASRGFSDTQYFGPGTRLTVL.

This clone showed up just a few times. The chain uses TRBV27 and TRBJ2-1; D is unresolved. Trimming stripped 5 bases from V and 3 bases from J, with 20 bases between. Germline CDR1 and CDR2: MNHEY and SMNVEV (reference sequence). CDR3 length equals 17 residues. The CDR3 loop is CASSPFGQTMSYNEQFF. As DNA, the CDR3 is TGTGCCAGCAGTCCTTTCGGGCAGACGATGAGCTACAATGAGCAGTTCTTC.

This rearrangement joins TRBV11-3 to TRBJ2-2; D is unclear. The V end was cut by 0 bases, the J end by 7 bases, with 6 bases between. This CDR3 comprises 13 residues. Germline assignment: CDR1 SGHNT and CDR2 YENEEA. CDR3 loop: CASSLEAVGELFF. CDR3 in DNA: TGTGCCAGCAGCTTAGAGGCAGTCGGGGAGCTGTTTTTT. Full variable domain (outside the CDR3, taken from reference TRBV11-3 and TRBJ2-2): EAGVVQSPRYKIIEKKQPVAFWCNPISGHNTLYWYLQNLGQGPELLIRYENEEAVDDSQLPKDRFSAERLKGVDSTLKIQPAELGDSAVYLCASSLEAVGELFFGEGSRLTVL.

About this clone: The same CDR3 also results from other DNA sequences found in this sample. This chain connects TRBV6-5 to TRBJ2-5; D may correspond to TRBD1 or TRBD2 (5 bases each). The germline V gene has CDR1 MNHEY and CDR2 SVGAGI. Trimming pared 6 bases from V and 1 base from J, leaving 12 bases between. This CDR3 is built from 14 residues. CDR3 protein: CASRSGTAQETQYF. Here the CDR3 DNA reads TGTGCCAGCAGGTCCGGGACGGCCCAAGAGACCCAGTACTTC.

In this sample, this clone turned up once. The gene calls are TRBV6-6 and TRBJ2-1; 7 bases align to TRBD2. This CDR3 is 15 amino acids long. J gave up 3 bases and V 7 bases, and 9 bases lay outside the gene matches. Germline lookup yields CDR1 MNHNY and CDR2 SVGAGI (reference sequence). DNA of the CDR3: TGTGCCAGCACATGGGCTAGCGGAGACTACAATGAGCAGTTCTTC. This codes for CASTWASGDYNEQFF.

J is TRBJ2-7 and V is TRBV28; no clear D gene. Germline V gene lookup returns CDR1 MDHEN and CDR2 SYDVKM. This CDR3 has 15 residues. The V and J ends lost 5 bases and 1 base respectively, with 15 bases between them. For the CDR3, the DNA is TGTGCCAGCAGTACCCCGGGCATAGGATCCTACGAGCAGTACTTC. Its translation is CASSTPGIGSYEQYF.